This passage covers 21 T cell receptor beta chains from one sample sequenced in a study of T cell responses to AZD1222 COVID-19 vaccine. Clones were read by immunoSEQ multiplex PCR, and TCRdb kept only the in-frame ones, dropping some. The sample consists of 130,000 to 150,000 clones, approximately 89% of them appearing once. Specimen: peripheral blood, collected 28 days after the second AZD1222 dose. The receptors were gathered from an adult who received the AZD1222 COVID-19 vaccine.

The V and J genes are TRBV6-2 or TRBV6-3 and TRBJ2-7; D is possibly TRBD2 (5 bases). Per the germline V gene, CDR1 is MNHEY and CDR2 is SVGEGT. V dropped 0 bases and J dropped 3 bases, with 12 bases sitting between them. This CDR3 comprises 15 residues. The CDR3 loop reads CASSYSRVGDYEQYF. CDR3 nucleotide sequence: TGTGCCAGCAGTTACTCGAGAGTCGGGGACTACGAGCAGTACTTC.

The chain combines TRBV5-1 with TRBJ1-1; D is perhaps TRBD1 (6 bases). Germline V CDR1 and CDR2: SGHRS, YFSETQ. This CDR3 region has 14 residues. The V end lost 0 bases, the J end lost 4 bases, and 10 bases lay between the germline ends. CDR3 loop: CASSLEGGATEAFF. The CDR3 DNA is TGCGCCAGCAGCTTGGAAGGGGGGGCCACTGAAGCTTTCTTT. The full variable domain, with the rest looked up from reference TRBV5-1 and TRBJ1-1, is KAGVTQTPRYLIKTRGQQVTLSCSPISGHRSVSWYQQTPGQGLQFLFEYFSETQRNKGNFPGRFSGRQFSNSRSEMNVSTLELGDSALYLCASSLEGGATEAFFGQGTRLTVV.

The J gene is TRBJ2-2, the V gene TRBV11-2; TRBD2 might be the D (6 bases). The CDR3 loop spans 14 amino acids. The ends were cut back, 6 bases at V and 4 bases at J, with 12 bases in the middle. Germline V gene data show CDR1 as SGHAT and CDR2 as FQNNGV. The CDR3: CASSRGTGTGELFF. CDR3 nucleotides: TGTGCCAGCAGTCGGGGGACGGGCACCGGGGAGCTGTTTTTT.

The CDR3 DNA reads TGCGCCAGCAGCCAAGACGCCCTTCTAGCGGGAGCGTTTAGTACGCAGTATTTT. It codes for CASSQDALLAGAFSTQYF. V usage is TRBV4-3 and J usage is TRBJ2-3; 10 positions agree with TRBD2. Losses at the gene ends were 0 bases for V and 8 bases for J; bases not matched to a gene: 14. CDR1 LGHNA and CDR2 YSLEER come from the germline V gene. The CDR3 is 18 amino acids.

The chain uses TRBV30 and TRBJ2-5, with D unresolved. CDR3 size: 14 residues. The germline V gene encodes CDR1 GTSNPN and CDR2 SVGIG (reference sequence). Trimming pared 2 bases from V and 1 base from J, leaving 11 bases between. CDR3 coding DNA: TGTGCCTGGAGTATAGGAGCGTTCCAAGAGACCCAGTACTTC. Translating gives CAWSIGAFQETQYF.

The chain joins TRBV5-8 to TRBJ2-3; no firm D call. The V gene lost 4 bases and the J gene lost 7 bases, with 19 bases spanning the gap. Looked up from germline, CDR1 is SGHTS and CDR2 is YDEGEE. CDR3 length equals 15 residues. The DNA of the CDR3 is TGTGCCAGCAGCCTTGACCGGGCGCCACTTAATACGCAGTATTTT. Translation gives CASSLDRAPLNTQYF.

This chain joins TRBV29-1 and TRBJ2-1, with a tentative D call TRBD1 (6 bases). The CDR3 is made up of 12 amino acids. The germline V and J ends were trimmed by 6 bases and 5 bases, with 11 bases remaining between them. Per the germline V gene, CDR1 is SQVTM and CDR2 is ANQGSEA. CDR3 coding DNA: TGCAGCGTCTACGACAGGAACAATGAGCAGTTCTTC. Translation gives CSVYDRNNEQFF.

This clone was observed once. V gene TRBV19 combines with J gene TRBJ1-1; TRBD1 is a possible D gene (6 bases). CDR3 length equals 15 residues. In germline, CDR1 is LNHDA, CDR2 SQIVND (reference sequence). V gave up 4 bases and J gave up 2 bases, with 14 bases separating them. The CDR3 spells CASSRGYRENTEAFF. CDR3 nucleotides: TGTGCCAGTAGTAGGGGGTACAGGGAAAACACTGAAGCTTTCTTT.

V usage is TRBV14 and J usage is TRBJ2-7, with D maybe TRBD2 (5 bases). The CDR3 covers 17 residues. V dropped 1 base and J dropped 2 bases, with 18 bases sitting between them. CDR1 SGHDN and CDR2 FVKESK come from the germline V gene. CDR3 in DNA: TGTGCCAGCAGCCAAGGACTTAGAGGGTCCCACCCCTACGAGCAGTACTTC. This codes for CASSQGLRGSHPYEQYF. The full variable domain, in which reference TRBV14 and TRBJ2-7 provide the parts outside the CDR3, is EAGVTQFPSHSVIEKGQTVTLRCDPISGHDNLYWYRRVMGKEIKFLLHFVKESKQDESGMPNNRFLAERTGGTYSTLKVQPAELEDSGVYFCASSQGLRGSHPYEQYFGPGTRLTVT.

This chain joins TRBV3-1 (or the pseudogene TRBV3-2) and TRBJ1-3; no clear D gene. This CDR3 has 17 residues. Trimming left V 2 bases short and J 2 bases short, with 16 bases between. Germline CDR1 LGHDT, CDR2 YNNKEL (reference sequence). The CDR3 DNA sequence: TGTGCCAGCAGCCAACCCGAAACCCGGAGTGCTGGAAACACCATATATTTT. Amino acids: CASSQPETRSAGNTIYF.

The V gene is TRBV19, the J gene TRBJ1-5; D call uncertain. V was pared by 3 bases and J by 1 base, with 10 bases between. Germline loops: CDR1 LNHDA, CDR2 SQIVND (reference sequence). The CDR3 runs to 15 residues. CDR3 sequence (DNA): TGTGCCAGTAGTATCGCCACCCTAAGCAATCAGCCCCAGCATTTT. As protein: CASSIATLSNQPQHF.

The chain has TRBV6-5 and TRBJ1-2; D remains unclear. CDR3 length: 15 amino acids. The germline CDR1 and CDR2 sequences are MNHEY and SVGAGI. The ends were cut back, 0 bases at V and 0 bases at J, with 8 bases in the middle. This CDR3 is CASSYSGSTNYGYTF. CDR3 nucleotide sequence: TGTGCCAGCAGTTACTCGGGATCAACTAACTATGGCTACACCTTC.

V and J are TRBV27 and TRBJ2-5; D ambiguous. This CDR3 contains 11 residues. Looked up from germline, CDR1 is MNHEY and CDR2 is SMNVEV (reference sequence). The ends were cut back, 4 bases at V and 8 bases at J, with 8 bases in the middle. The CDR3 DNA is TGTGCCAGCAGTTCCGGAATCACCCAGTACTTC. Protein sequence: CASSSGITQYF.

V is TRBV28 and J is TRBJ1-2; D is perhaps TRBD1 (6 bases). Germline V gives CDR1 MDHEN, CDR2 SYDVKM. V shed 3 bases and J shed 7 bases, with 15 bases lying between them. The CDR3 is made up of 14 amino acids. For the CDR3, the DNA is TGTGCCAGCAGTTTTGGGGTACAGGGAAGTGGCTACACCTTC. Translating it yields CASSFGVQGSGYTF.

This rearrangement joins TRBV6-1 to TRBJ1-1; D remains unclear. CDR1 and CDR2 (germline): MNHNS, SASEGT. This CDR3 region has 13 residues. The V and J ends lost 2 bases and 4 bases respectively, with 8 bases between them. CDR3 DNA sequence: TGTGCCAGCAGTGAAAGTTTGGGCACTGAAGCTTTCTTT. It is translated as CASSESLGTEAFF.

CDR3 nucleotide sequence: TGTGCCAGCAGCGGACAGACCTCCTATAATTCACCCCTCCACTTT. It encodes CASSGQTSYNSPLHF. The V gene is TRBV6-5, the J gene TRBJ1-6, with a possible D match to TRBD1 (6 bases). CDR3 length: 15 residues. Germline CDR1 and CDR2: MNHEY and SVGAGI. V lost 6 bases and J 0 bases, leaving 9 bases between the germline ends.

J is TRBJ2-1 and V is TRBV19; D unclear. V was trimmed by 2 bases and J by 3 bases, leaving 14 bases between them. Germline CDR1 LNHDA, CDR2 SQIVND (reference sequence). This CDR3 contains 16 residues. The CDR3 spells CASSISGPDVYNEQFF. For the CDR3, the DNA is TGTGCCAGTAGTATATCCGGACCCGACGTCTACAATGAGCAGTTCTTC.

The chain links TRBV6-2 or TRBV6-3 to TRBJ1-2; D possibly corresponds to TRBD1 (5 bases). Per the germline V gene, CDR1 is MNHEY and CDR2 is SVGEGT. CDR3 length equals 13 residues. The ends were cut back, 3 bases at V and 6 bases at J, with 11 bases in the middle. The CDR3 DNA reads TGTGCCAGCAGTTATATTCGGGGGGATGGCTACACCTTC. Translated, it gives CASSYIRGDGYTF.

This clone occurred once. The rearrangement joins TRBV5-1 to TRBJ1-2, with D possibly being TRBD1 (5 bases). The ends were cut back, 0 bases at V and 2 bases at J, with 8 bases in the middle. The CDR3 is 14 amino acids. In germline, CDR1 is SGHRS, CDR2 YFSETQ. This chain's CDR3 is CASSLERGNYGYTF. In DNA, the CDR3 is TGCGCCAGCAGCTTGGAACGGGGGAACTATGGCTACACCTTC.

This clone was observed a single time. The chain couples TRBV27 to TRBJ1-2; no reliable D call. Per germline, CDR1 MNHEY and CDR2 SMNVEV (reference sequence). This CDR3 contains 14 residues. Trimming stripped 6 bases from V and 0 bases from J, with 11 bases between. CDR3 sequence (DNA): TGTGCCAGCAGCCTGCAGAAAGCTAACTATGGCTACACCTTC. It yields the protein CASSLQKANYGYTF.

The CDR3 DNA follows: TGTGCCAGTAGTATAGTACAGGGGGCTGGCACTGAAGCTTTCTTT. This gives the protein CASSIVQGAGTEAFF. J is TRBJ1-1 and V is TRBV19; 9 positions agree with TRBD1. J gave up 4 bases and V 1 base, and 4 bases lay outside the gene matches. Germline V gene data show CDR1 as LNHDA and CDR2 as SQIVND (reference sequence). The CDR3 has 15 amino acids.